This T cell receptor (beta chain) was observed in a study of blood T cell repertoires in COVID-19. At the level of the study: COVID-19 samples from acute and convalescent phases originated in the United States, Italy and Spain. PBMCs, B-cell-depleted T cells, or T cells were the source of the cDNA or gDNA that made up the material.

In the study's own analysis: From reference gene primer amplification, estimates of nucleated cell counts were derived. Produced via immunoSEQ multiplex PCR; TCRdb's table is partial and in-frame only. V and J calls and clone size follow that table, whereas D and trimming were derived from the DNA. The sample carries around 45,000 clones, 69% recorded once. Germline CDR1 is SGHRS and CDR2 is YFSETQ. The CDR3 consists of 14 residues. V shed 0 bases and J shed 8 bases, with 9 bases lying between them. Sequencing was done on a sample of peripheral blood. The gene calls are TRBV5-1 and TRBJ1-6; D is uncertain. The clonotype comes from a man older than 75 with acute or convalescent COVID-19. The CDR3: CASSLEVSDSPLHF. For the CDR3, the DNA is TGCGCCAGCAGCTTGGAGGTCAGCGATTCACCCCTCCACTTT.